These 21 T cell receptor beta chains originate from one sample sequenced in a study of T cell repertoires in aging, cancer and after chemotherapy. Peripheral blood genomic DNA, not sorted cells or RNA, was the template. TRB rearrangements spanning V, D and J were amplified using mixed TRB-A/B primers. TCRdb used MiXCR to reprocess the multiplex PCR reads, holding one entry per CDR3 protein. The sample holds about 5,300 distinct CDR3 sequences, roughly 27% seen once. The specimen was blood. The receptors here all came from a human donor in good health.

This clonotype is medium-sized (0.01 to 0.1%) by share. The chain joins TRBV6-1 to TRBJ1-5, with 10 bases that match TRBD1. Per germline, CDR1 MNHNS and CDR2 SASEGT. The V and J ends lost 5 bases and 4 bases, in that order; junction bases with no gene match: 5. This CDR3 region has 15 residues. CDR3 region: CASSWTGGINQPQHF. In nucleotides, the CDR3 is TGTGCCAGCAGTTGGACAGGGGGTATTAATCAGCCCCAGCATTTT.

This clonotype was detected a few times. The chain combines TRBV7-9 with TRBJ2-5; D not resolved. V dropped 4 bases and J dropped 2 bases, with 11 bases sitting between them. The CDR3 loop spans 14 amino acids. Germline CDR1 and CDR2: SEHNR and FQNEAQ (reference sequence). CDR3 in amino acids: CASSSPMPQETQYF. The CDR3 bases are TGTGCCAGCAGCTCCCCAATGCCTCAAGAGACCCAGTACTTC. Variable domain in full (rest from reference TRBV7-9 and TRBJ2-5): DTGVSQNPRHKITKRGQNVTFRCDPISEHNRLYWYRQTLGQGPEFLTYFQNEAQLEKSRLLSDRFSAERPKGSFSTLEIQRTEQGDSAMYLCASSSPMPQETQYFGPGTRLLVL.

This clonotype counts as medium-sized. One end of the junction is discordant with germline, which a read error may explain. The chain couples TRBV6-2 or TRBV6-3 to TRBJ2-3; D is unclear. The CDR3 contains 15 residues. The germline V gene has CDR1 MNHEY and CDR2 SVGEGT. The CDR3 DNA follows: TGTGCCAGCGGACGTCACGCGGTCCACACAAATACGCAGTATTTT. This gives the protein CASGRHAVHTNTQYF.

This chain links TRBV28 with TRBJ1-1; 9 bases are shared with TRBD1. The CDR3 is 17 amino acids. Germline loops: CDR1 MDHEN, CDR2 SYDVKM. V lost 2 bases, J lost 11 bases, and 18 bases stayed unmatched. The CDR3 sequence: CASSLRDPGTGTRGAFF. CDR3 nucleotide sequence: TGTGCCAGCAGTTTACGCGACCCCGGGACAGGGACAAGAGGGGCTTTCTTT. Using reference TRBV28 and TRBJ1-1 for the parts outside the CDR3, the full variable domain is DVKVTQSSRYLVKRTGEKVFLECVQDMDHENMFWYRQDPGLGLRLIYFSYDVKMKEKGDIPEGYSVSREKKERFSLILESASTNQTSMYLCASSLRDPGTGTRGAFFGQGTRLTVV.

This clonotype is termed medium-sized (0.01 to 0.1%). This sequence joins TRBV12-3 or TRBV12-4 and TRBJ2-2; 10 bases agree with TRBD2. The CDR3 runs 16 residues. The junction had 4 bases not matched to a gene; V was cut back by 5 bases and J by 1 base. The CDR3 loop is CASSRRLAGNTGELFF. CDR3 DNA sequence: TGTGCCAGCAGTCGACGACTAGCGGGGAACACCGGGGAGCTGTTTTTT.

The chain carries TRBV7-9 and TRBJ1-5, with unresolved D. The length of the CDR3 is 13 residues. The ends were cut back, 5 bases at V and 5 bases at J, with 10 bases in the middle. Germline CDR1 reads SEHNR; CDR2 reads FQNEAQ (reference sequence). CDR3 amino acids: CASSHSEYQPQHF. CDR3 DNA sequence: TGTGCCAGCAGCCACTCTGAGTATCAGCCCCAGCATTTT.

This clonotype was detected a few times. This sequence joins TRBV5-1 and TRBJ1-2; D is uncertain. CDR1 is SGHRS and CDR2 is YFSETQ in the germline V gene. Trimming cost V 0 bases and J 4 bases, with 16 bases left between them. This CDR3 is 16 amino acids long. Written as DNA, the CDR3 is TGCGCCAGCAGCTTGGACGGTTACCCGGGCATCTATGGCTACACCTTC. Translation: CASSLDGYPGIYGYTF.

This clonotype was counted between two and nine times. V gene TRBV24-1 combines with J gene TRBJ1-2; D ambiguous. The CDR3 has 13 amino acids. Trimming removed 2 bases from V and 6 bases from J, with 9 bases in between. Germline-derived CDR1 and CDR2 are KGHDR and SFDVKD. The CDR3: CATSDSRYNGYTF. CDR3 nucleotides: TGTGCCACCAGTGATTCCCGATACAATGGCTACACCTTC.

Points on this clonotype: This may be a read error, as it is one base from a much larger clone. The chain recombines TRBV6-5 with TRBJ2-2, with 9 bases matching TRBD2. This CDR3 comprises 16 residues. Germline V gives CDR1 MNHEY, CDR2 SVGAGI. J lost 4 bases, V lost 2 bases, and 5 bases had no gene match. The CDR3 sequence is CASSYNTGLATGELFF. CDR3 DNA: TGTGCCAGCAGTTACAACACGGGACTAGCCACCGGGGAGCTGTTTTTT.

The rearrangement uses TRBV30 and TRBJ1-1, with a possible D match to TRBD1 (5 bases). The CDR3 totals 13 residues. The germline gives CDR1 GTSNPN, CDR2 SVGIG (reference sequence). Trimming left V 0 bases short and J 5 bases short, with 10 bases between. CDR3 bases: TGTGCCTGGAGTGTAGGGGTAGTAACTGAAGCTTTCTTT. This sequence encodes CAWSVGVVTEAFF.

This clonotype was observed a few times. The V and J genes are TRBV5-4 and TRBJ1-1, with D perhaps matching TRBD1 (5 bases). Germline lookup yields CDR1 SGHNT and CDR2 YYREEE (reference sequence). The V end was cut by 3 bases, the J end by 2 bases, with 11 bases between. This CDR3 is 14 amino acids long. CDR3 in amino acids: CASSWGGGNTEAFF. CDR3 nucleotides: TGTGCCAGCAGCTGGGGGGGGGGAAACACTGAAGCTTTCTTT.

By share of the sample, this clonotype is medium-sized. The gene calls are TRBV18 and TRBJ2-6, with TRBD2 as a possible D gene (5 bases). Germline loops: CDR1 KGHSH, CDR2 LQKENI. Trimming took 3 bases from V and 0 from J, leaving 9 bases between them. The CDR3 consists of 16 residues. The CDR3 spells CASSPGANSGANVLTF. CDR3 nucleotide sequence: TGTGCCAGCTCACCGGGAGCCAACTCTGGGGCCAACGTCCTGACTTTC. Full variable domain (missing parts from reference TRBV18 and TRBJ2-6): NAGVMQNPRHLVRRRGQEARLRCSPMKGHSHVYWYRQLPEEGLKFMVYLQKENIIDESGMPKERFSAEFPKEGPSILRIQQVVRGDSAAYFCASSPGANSGANVLTFGAGSRLTVL.

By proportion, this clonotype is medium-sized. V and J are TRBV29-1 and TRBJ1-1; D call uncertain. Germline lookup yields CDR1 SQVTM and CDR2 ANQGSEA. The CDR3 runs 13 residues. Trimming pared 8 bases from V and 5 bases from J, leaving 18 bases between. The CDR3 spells CSTRSPGGTEAFF. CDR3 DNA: TGCAGCACCCGAAGTCCGGGTGGGACTGAAGCTTTCTTT.

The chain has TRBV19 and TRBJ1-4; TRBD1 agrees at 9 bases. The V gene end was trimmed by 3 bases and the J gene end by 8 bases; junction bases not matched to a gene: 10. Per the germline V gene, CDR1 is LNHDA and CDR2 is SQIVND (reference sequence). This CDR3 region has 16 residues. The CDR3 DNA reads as TGTGCCAGTAGTATGTTGTCCGGGACAGGGCGAGAAAAACTGTTTTTT. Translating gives CASSMLSGTGREKLFF.

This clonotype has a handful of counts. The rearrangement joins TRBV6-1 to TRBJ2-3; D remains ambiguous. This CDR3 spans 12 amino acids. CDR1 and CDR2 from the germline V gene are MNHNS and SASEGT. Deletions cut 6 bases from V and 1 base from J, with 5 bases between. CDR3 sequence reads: CASRDRTDTQYF. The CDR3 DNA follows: TGTGCCAGCAGGGACCGCACAGATACGCAGTATTTT.

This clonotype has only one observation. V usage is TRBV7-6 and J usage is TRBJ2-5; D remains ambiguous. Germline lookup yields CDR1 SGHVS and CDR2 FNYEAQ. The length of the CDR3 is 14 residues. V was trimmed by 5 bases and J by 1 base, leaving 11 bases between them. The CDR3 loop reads CASSPRQPQETQYF. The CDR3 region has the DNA TGTGCCAGCAGCCCCCGCCAGCCCCAAGAGACCCAGTACTTC.

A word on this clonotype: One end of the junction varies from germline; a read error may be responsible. CDR3 nucleotides: TGTGCCAGCAGCTTAGGGACTAACGGGAGAACCGGGGAGCTGTTTTTT. Residues: CASSLGTNGRTGELFF. The chain is built from TRBV5-1 and TRBJ2-2; 7 nucleotides align to TRBD2. The CDR3 spans 16 residues. Germline-derived CDR1 and CDR2 are SGHRS and YFSETQ.

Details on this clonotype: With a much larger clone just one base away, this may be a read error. The CDR3 protein is CVIRSGTGDEQFF. In nucleotides, the CDR3 is TGTGTCATCCGCTCCGGGACCGGAGATGAGCAGTTCTTC. The J gene is TRBJ2-1, the V gene TRBV10-3, with D perhaps matching TRBD1 or TRBD2 (5 bases each). Germline V gives CDR1 ENHRY, CDR2 SYGVKD. CDR3 size: 13 residues.

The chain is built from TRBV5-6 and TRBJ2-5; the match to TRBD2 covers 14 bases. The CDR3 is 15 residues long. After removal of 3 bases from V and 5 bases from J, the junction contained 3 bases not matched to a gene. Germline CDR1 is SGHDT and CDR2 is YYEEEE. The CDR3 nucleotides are TGTGCCAGCAGCTCGGGACTAGCGGGAGCTGAGACCCAGTACTTC. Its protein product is CASSSGLAGAETQYF.

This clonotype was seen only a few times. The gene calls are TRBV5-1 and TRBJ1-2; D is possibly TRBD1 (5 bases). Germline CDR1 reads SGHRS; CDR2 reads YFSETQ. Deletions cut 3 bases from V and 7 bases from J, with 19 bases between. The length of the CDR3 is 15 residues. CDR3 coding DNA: TGCGCCAGCAGCTCCGTTGGCAGGGAAGGAGCTGGCTACACCTTC. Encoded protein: CASSSVGREGAGYTF.

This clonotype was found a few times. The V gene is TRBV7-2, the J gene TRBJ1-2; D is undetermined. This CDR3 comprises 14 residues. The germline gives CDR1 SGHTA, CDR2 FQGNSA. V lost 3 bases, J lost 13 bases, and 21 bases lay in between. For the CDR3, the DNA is TGTGCCAGCAGCTTGAGGTTGGGTAGTAGGCTTGGCACCTTC. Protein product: CASSLRLGSRLGTF.